These 8 T cell receptor beta chains originate from one sample sequenced in a study of T cell repertoires in cytomegalovirus infection. TCRdb re-called the reads with MiXCR, one entry per CDR3 protein. The sample consists of around 740,000 distinct CDR3 sequences, roughly 35% of them appearing once. The sequencing sample was made of PBMCs. Receptors were obtained from a human donor in good health (CMV status not recorded). Some clones in this sample may be carry-over from other donors' samples.

The chain employs TRBV2 and TRBJ1-4; 8 bases match TRBD1. The CDR3 spans 14 residues. The junction had 6 bases not matched to a gene; V was cut back by 6 bases and J by 6 bases. CDR1 and CDR2 from the germline V gene are SNHLY and FYNNEI. CDR3 coding DNA: TGTGCCAGCAGGCTGGAGACAGGGGATGAAAAACTGTTTTTT. It codes for CASRLETGDEKLFF.

The rearrangement uses TRBV27 and TRBJ1-1; TRBD1 matches 7 bases. Losses at the gene ends were 0 bases for V and 3 bases for J; bases not matched to a gene: 4. The CDR3 loop spans 15 amino acids. In germline, CDR1 is MNHEY, CDR2 SMNVEV (reference sequence). CDR3 coding DNA: TGTGCCAGCAGTTTATCTGCAGGGGGGCACACTGAAGCTTTCTTT. It codes for CASSLSAGGHTEAFF.

The CDR3 coding sequence is TGCGCCAGCCCTTGGGGGACTGTAACTGGCACAGATACGCAGTATTTT. Translation gives CASPWGTVTGTDTQYF. The chain recombines TRBV23-1 with TRBJ2-3; TRBD2 is a possible D gene (6 bases). TRBV23-1 is an ORF for which the function is uncertain. The CDR3 is made up of 16 amino acids. V was cut by 8 bases and J by 1 base, with 19 bases left in between.

This clonotype was seen a few times. V and J are TRBV28 and TRBJ1-1; no clear D. Looked up from germline, CDR1 is MDHEN and CDR2 is SYDVKM. The CDR3 covers 16 residues. The V end lost 4 bases, the J end lost 0 bases, and 15 bases lay between the germline ends. The CDR3 nucleotides read TGTGCCAGCAGTTCCCCTTGGTCTGGCATGAACACTGAAGCTTTCTTT. It specifies CASSSPWSGMNTEAFF. Full variable domain (remainder filled in from reference TRBV28 and TRBJ1-1): DVKVTQSSRYLVKRTGEKVFLECVQDMDHENMFWYRQDPGLGLRLIYFSYDVKMKEKGDIPEGYSVSREKKERFSLILESASTNQTSMYLCASSSPWSGMNTEAFFGQGTRLTVV.

This clonotype was observed a few times. The rearrangement joins TRBV7-9 to TRBJ1-4; no clear D. V lost 3 bases to trimming and J lost 4 bases, with 6 bases between them. Germline CDR1 and CDR2: SEHNR and FQNEAQ (reference sequence). The CDR3 is 13 residues long. The CDR3 region has the DNA TGTGCCAGCAGCTTCCACAGTAATGAAAAACTGTTTTTT. The encoded protein is CASSFHSNEKLFF.

Worth noting for this clonotype: The junction departs from the called germline gene at one end, perhaps through a read error. V is TRBV7-6 and J is TRBJ1-2; 8 bases map to TRBD1. CDR3 size: 16 residues. CDR1 is SGHVS, CDR2 FNYEAQ, per germline. The chain's CDR3 is CASSILRGLANYVYTF. The CDR3 DNA reads TGTGCCAGCAGCATACTCAGGGGGCTTGCTAACTATGTCTACACCTTC. Together with reference TRBV7-6 and TRBJ1-2, the CDR3 gives the full variable domain: GAGVSQSPRYKVTKRGQDVALRCDPISGHVSLYWYRQALGQGPEFLTYFNYEAQQDKSGLPNDRFSAERPEGSISTLTIQRTEQRDSAMYRCASSILRGLANYVYTFGSGTRLTVV.

This clonotype was found a few times. The chain links TRBV12-3 or TRBV12-4 to TRBJ1-1; no firm D call. This CDR3 contains 15 residues. V shed 2 bases and J shed 0 bases, with 10 bases lying between them. The CDR3 nucleotides read TGTGCCAGCAGTTTAAGGGCGGAATTGAACACTGAAGCTTTCTTT. It translates to CASSLRAELNTEAFF.

This clonotype showed up just a few times. This sequence joins TRBV18 and TRBJ1-2; D unclear. Trimming took off 1 base at V and 2 bases at J, with 17 bases between the two ends. The CDR3 has 17 amino acids. CDR1 KGHSH and CDR2 LQKENI come from the germline V gene. The CDR3 sequence: CASSPQNSVVVNYGYTF. The CDR3 coding sequence is TGTGCCAGCTCACCACAAAATTCGGTGGTGGTCAACTATGGCTACACCTTC.